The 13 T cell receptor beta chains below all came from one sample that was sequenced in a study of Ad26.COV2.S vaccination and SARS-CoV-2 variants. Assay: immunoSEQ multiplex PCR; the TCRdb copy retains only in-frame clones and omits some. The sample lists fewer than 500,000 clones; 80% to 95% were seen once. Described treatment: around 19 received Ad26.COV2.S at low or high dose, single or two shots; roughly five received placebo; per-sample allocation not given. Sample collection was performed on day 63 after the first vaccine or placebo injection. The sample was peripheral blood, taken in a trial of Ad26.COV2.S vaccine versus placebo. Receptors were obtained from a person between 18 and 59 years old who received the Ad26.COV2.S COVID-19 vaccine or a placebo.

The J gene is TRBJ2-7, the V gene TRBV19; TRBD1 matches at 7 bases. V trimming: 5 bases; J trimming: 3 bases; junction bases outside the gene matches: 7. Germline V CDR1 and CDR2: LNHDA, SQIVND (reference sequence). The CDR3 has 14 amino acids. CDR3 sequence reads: CASSSSTGIYEQYF. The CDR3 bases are TGTGCCAGTAGTTCCTCGACAGGGATCTACGAGCAGTACTTC.

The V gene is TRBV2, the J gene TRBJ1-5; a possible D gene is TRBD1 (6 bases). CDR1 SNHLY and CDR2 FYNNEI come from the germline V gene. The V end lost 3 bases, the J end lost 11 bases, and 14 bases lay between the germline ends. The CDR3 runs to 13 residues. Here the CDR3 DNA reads TGTGCCAGCAGTGATGGGGGCCTAGGAGCCCAGCATTTT. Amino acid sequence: CASSDGGLGAQHF.

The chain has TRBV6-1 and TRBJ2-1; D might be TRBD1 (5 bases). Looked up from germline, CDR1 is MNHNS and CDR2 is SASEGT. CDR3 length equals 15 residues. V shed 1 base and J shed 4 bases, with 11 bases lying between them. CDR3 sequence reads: CASSEGPGKYNEQFF. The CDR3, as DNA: TGTGCCAGCAGTGAAGGTCCAGGGAAATACAATGAGCAGTTCTTC.

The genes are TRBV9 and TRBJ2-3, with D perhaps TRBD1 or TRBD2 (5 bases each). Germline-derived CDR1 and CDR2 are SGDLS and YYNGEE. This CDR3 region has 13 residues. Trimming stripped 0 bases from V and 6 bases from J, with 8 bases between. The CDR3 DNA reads TGTGCCAGCAGCGTAGGAGGGGTGGATACGCAGTATTTT. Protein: CASSVGGVDTQYF.

CDR3 loop: CASSQDVGGQETQYF. Here the CDR3 DNA reads TGTGCCAGCAGCCAAGATGTGGGGGGTCAAGAGACCCAGTACTTC. The chain links TRBV3-1 (or the pseudogene TRBV3-2) to TRBJ2-5; TRBD2 is a possible D gene (6 bases). The CDR3 covers 15 residues. The germline gives CDR1 LGHDT, CDR2 YNNKEL (reference sequence). V was trimmed by 0 bases and J by 2 bases, leaving 10 bases between them.

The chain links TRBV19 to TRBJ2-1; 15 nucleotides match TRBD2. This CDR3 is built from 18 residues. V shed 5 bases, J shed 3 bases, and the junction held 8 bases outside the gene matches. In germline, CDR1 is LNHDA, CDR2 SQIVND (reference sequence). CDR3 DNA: TGTGCCAGTAGTGGGGGGGGACTAGCGGGAGGATTCTACAATGAGCAGTTCTTC. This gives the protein CASSGGGLAGGFYNEQFF. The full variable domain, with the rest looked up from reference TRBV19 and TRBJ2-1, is DGGITQSPKYLFRKEGQNVTLSCEQNLNHDAMYWYRQDPGQGLRLIYYSQIVNDFQKGDIAEGYSVSREKKESFPLTVTSAQKNPTAFYLCASSGGGLAGGFYNEQFFGPGTRLTVL.

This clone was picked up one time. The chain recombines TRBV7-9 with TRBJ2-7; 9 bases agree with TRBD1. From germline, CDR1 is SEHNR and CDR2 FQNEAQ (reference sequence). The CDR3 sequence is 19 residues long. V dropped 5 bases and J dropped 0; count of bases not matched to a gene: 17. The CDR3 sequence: CASSRYSLTGGKSSYEQYF. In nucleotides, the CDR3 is TGTGCCAGCAGCCGTTATTCCCTGACAGGGGGAAAGAGCTCCTACGAGCAGTACTTC.

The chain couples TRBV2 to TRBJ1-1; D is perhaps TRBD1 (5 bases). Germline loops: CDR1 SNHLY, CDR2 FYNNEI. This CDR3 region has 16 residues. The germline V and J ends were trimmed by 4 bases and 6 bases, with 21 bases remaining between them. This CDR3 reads CASSGSTAFFPPEAFF. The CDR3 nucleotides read TGTGCCAGCAGTGGCTCGACAGCCTTTTTCCCCCCTGAAGCTTTCTTT.

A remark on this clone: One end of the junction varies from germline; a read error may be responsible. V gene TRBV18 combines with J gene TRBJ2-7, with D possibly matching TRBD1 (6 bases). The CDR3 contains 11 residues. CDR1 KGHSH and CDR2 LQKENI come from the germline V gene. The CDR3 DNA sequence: TGCACTTCAGGGGTAGGATACGAGCAGTACTTC. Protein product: CTSGVGYEQYF.

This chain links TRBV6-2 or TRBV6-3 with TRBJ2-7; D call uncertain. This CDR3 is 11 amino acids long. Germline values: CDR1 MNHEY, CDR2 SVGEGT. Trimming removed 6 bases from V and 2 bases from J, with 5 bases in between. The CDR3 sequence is CASSPAYEQYF. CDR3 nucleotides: TGTGCCAGCAGCCCCGCCTACGAGCAGTACTTC.

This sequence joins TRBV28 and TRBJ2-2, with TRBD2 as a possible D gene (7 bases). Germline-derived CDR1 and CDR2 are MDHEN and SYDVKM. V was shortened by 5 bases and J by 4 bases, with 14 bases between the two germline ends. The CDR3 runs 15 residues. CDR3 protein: CASSPGGLATGELFF. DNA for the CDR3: TGTGCCAGCAGTCCCGGGGGGCTAGCCACCGGGGAGCTGTTTTTT. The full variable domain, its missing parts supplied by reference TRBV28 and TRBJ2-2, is DVKVTQSSRYLVKRTGEKVFLECVQDMDHENMFWYRQDPGLGLRLIYFSYDVKMKEKGDIPEGYSVSREKKERFSLILESASTNQTSMYLCASSPGGLATGELFFGEGSRLTVL.

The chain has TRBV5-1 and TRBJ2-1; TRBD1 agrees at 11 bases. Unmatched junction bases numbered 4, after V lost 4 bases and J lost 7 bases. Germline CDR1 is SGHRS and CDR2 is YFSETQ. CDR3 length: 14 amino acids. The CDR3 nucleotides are TGCGCCAGCAGCCCGGGACAGGGGGTGAATGAGCAGTTCTTC. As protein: CASSPGQGVNEQFF.

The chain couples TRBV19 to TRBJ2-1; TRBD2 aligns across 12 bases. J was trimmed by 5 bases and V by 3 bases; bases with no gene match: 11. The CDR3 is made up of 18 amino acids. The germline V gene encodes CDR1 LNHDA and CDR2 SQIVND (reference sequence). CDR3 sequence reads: CASSIYALGLAGNNEQFF. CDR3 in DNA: TGTGCCAGTAGTATTTACGCCCTCGGACTAGCGGGAAACAATGAGCAGTTCTTC.